The 29 T cell receptor beta chains below were found in one sample sequenced in a study of T-cell reconstitution after alpha-beta-depleted transplantation in children. As it was prepared, the TCRbeta library received unique molecular identifiers. TCRdb re-called the PCR reads through MiXCR, storing one row per CDR3 protein. The table includes hundreds of thousands of distinct CDR3 sequences, roughly 17% detected once. The sample in question was PBMCs from the stem cell graft donor, obtained from the stem cell graft. The source is a human donor who donated a stem cell graft to a child with acute myeloid leukemia.

In its sample, this clonotype was seen many times. V and J are TRBV12-3 or TRBV12-4 and TRBJ1-2; D is possibly TRBD1 (6 bases). The CDR3 runs to 14 residues. V was pared by 9 bases and J by 1 base, with 15 bases between. The CDR3 loop reads CASRDRLVNYGYTF. The CDR3 DNA reads as TGTGCCAGTCGCGACAGGCTAGTTAACTATGGCTACACCTTC.

This clonotype has just a few counts. The J gene is TRBJ1-5, the V gene TRBV10-3; tentative D call: TRBD1 (5 bases). The V gene's germline CDR1 is ENHRY and CDR2 SYGVKD. The CDR3 spans 15 residues. Trimming left V 5 bases short and J 2 bases short, with 13 bases between. The CDR3 sequence is CAISPTGIGNQPQHF. As DNA, the CDR3 is TGTGCCATCAGTCCAACAGGTATCGGCAATCAGCCCCAGCATTTT.

This clonotype was found a few times. In DNA form, the CDR3 reads TGCAGTGCCGGGACTAGCGGGAACCGAGCGCAGTATTTT. Protein product: CSAGTSGNRAQYF. V usage is TRBV20-1 and J usage is TRBJ2-3; TRBD2 aligns across 13 bases. Germline CDR1 is DFQATT and CDR2 is SNEGSKA (reference sequence). Losses at the gene ends were 6 bases for V and 10 bases for J; bases not matched to a gene: 7. The CDR3 length is 13 residues.

This clonotype was observed many times. The chain links TRBV20-1 to TRBJ2-1; D may be TRBD1 or TRBD2 (5 bases each). Germline CDR1 and CDR2: DFQATT and SNEGSKA (reference sequence). There are 13 residues in the CDR3. V lost 6 bases and J 13 bases, leaving 22 bases between the germline ends. This chain's CDR3 is CSATVGGVGDQFF. The DNA of the CDR3 is TGCAGTGCCACCGTTGGGGGAGTGGGGGACCAGTTCTTC.

This clonotype was recorded many times. Here the CDR3 DNA reads TGCGCCAGCAGCTTGTCAGGGGGAGGTCAGCCCCAGCATTTT. Its protein product is CASSLSGGGQPQHF. The rearrangement joins TRBV5-1 to TRBJ1-5; 7 bases line up with TRBD1. The CDR3 extends over 14 amino acids. From germline, CDR1 is SGHRS and CDR2 YFSETQ. J gave up 6 bases and V 1 base, and 4 bases lay outside the gene matches.

This chain connects TRBV7-9 to TRBJ2-5, with D uncertain. The CDR3 has 14 amino acids. Germline V CDR1 and CDR2: SEHNR, FQNEAQ (reference sequence). V was clipped by 8 bases and J by 4 bases, with 17 bases between them. The CDR3 DNA reads as TGTGCCAGCTGGGGTCCGGCTAACGGAGAGACCCAGTACTTC. This encodes CASWGPANGETQYF.

This clonotype appeared a few times. This sequence joins TRBV11-2 and TRBJ1-5; D is perhaps TRBD1 (5 bases). Germline CDR1 and CDR2: SGHAT and FQNNGV. CDR3 length: 19 amino acids. V lost 1 base and J 4 bases, leaving 23 bases between the germline ends. CDR3 nucleotide sequence: TGTGCCAGCAGCTTAGGGGCGTTGGGGCGCGGAGGGCGTAATCAGCCCCAGCATTTT. It encodes CASSLGALGRGGRNQPQHF.

This clonotype was counted many times. V is TRBV29-1 and J is TRBJ1-4, with D unclear. The germline CDR1 and CDR2 sequences are SQVTM and ANQGSEA. V lost 4 bases and J 5 bases, leaving 8 bases between the germline ends. The CDR3 has 12 residues. The CDR3 DNA sequence: TGCAGCGTTGGGAAGGGAAATGAAAAACTGTTTTTT. It codes for CSVGKGNEKLFF. Full variable domain (missing parts from reference TRBV29-1 and TRBJ1-4): SAVISQKPSRDICQRGTSLTIQCQVDSQVTMMFWYRQQPGQSLTLIATANQGSEATYESGFVIDKFPISRPNLTFSTLTVSNMSPEDSSIYLCSVGKGNEKLFFGSGTQLSVL.

The gene calls are TRBV7-8 and TRBJ2-3; D unresolved. V was cut by 5 bases and J by 0 bases, with 9 bases left in between. CDR3 size: 14 residues. Germline lookup yields CDR1 SGHVS and CDR2 FQNEAQ. CDR3 nucleotide sequence: TGTGCCAGCAGCCCCGCCCCTAGCACAGATACGCAGTATTTT. Translating it yields CASSPAPSTDTQYF.

This clonotype was recorded many times. V usage is TRBV27 and J usage is TRBJ1-4; D remains ambiguous. This CDR3 has 13 amino acids. Looked up from germline, CDR1 is MNHEY and CDR2 is SMNVEV (reference sequence). V lost 6 bases and J lost 8, with 13 bases in between. The CDR3, as DNA: TGTGCCAGCAGAAACGGAGGAACCGAAAAACTGTTTTTT. Residues: CASRNGGTEKLFF.

In the case of this clonotype: This may arise from a read error, as a much more abundant clone is one base away. Without the conserved terminal phenylalanine or tryptophan, this CDR3 likely stems from a read error. V usage is TRBV20-1 and J usage is TRBJ2-7, with D unclear. There are 11 residues in the CDR3. Trimming removed 5 bases at V and 5 bases at J, with 10 bases between. The germline CDR1 and CDR2 sequences are DFQATT and SNEGSKA (reference sequence). The CDR3 DNA is TGCAGTGCTCTCCGAGGCAACGAGCAGTACTGC. Translation: CSALRGNEQYC.

This clonotype was observed a few times. V gene TRBV7-9 combines with J gene TRBJ2-4, with a weak D call TRBD1 (5 bases). Germline V gene sequence: CDR1 SEHNR, CDR2 FQNEAQ (reference sequence). V was cut by 1 base and J by 5 bases, with 12 bases left in between. The CDR3 totals 15 residues. CDR3 coding DNA: TGTGCCAGCAGCTTAGGGGGCTATGGTGAAAACATTCAGTACTTC. Amino acids: CASSLGGYGENIQYF.

This clonotype has a handful of counts. This rearrangement joins TRBV6-5 to TRBJ1-5; 8 nucleotides agree with TRBD1. The germline V gene encodes CDR1 MNHEY and CDR2 SVGAGI. This CDR3 spans 15 amino acids. The V gene end was trimmed by 4 bases and the J gene end by 1 base; junction bases not matched to a gene: 3. The CDR3 reads CASSWTGRSNQPQHF. In DNA form, the CDR3 reads TGTGCCAGCAGTTGGACAGGGAGAAGCAATCAGCCCCAGCATTTT.

This clonotype occurred once. V and J are TRBV4-1 and TRBJ2-3, with 9 bases that match TRBD2. CDR3 length: 16 residues. The V and J ends lost 3 bases and 3 bases, in that order; junction bases with no gene match: 7. The germline V gene encodes CDR1 MGHRA and CDR2 YSYEKL. DNA for the CDR3: TGCGCCAGCAGCCACCTAGGGAGCGGGGGGACAGATACGCAGTATTTT. This translates into CASSHLGSGGTDTQYF.

This clonotype was detected a few times. CDR3 sequence reads: CASSLAYREEETQYF. CDR3 in DNA: TGTGCCAGCAGCTTGGCCTACCGGGAAGAAGAGACCCAGTACTTC. V usage is TRBV5-6 and J usage is TRBJ2-5; TRBD2 might be the D (5 bases). V was shortened by 0 bases and J by 3 bases, with 12 bases between the two germline ends. Germline V gene lookup returns CDR1 SGHDT and CDR2 YYEEEE. There are 15 residues in the CDR3.

About this clonotype: A read error is possible here, since a much larger clone lies one base away. This chain connects TRBV12-3 or TRBV12-4 to TRBJ2-3; D perhaps matches TRBD1 (6 bases). V lost 5 bases and J lost 1, with 13 bases in between. CDR3 length: 15 residues. The CDR3 DNA reads as TGTGCCAGCAGTCCGTGGACAGCCTGCACAGATACGCAGTATTTT. Its translation is CASSPWTACTDTQYF.

As concerns this clonotype: This could be a read error, since a much larger clone is one nucleotide away. The conserved phenylalanine or tryptophan is not found at the CDR3 terminus, so this likely reflects a read error. The CDR3 DNA follows: TGCAGTGCTAGTTTCCGGGACAGGGTCACTGAAGCTTTCGTT. This codes for CSASFRDRVTEAFV. This chain uses TRBV20-1 with TRBJ1-1, with 9 bases matching TRBD1. Trimming removed 3 bases from V and 4 bases from J; junction bases left unmatched: 6. Per the germline V gene, CDR1 is DFQATT and CDR2 is SNEGSKA (reference sequence). The CDR3 loop spans 14 amino acids.

The V gene is TRBV6-1, the J gene TRBJ2-1; D is possibly TRBD2 (6 bases). The length of the CDR3 is 14 residues. V was trimmed by 6 bases and J by 0 bases, leaving 9 bases between them. Germline CDR1 and CDR2: MNHNS and SASEGT. The CDR3 protein is CASSNGGSYNEQFF. CDR3 bases: TGTGCCAGCAGCAACGGGGGCTCCTACAATGAGCAGTTCTTC.

The table lists this clonotype with many counts. V gene TRBV7-9 combines with J gene TRBJ1-1, with a possible D match to TRBD1 (6 bases). Germline CDR1 and CDR2: SEHNR and FQNEAQ (reference sequence). Trimming stripped 5 bases from V and 0 bases from J, with 13 bases between. The CDR3 runs to 15 residues. This CDR3 is CASSGHRGMNTEAFF. The DNA of the CDR3 is TGTGCCAGCAGCGGTCATAGGGGGATGAACACTGAAGCTTTCTTT. Filled out from reference TRBV7-9 and TRBJ1-1, the complete variable domain reads DTGVSQNPRHKITKRGQNVTFRCDPISEHNRLYWYRQTLGQGPEFLTYFQNEAQLEKSRLLSDRFSAERPKGSFSTLEIQRTEQGDSAMYLCASSGHRGMNTEAFFGQGTRLTVV.

The rearrangement links TRBV15 to TRBJ1-3; TRBD1 might be the D (5 bases). The CDR3 covers 15 residues. Germline V CDR1 and CDR2: LNHNV, YYDKDF (reference sequence). Trimming took off 3 bases at V and 2 bases at J, with 11 bases between the two ends. The CDR3 spells CATSRQGVAGNTIYF. Written as DNA, the CDR3 is TGTGCCACCAGCAGGCAGGGAGTCGCTGGAAACACCATATATTTT.

About this clonotype itself: Just one base apart from a much larger clone, this may be a read error. The V and J genes are TRBV20-1 and TRBJ2-4; 7 bases match TRBD1. This CDR3 region has 12 residues. Germline CDR1 is DFQATT and CDR2 is SNEGSKA (reference sequence). The CDR3 nucleotides read TGCAGTACCGGGACAGCCAAATACATTCAGTACTTC. Protein: CSTGTAKYIQYF.

The genes are TRBV6-2 or TRBV6-3 and TRBJ2-7, with 10 positions matching TRBD1. V was pared by 4 bases and J by 3 bases, with 6 bases of the junction left unmatched. Per the germline V gene, CDR1 is MNHEY and CDR2 is SVGEGT. The CDR3 extends over 15 amino acids. CDR3 sequence: CASSFNRDRGYEQYF. Here the CDR3 DNA reads TGTGCCAGCAGTTTCAACCGGGACAGGGGCTACGAGCAGTACTTC.

This chain joins TRBV5-6 and TRBJ2-7; 9 bases align to TRBD1. Germline values: CDR1 SGHDT, CDR2 YYEEEE. The CDR3 spans 15 residues. V lost 7 bases to trimming and J lost 2 bases; unmatched junction nucleotides: 10. The CDR3 DNA reads as TGTGCCAGCTTCCGACCGGGACAGGGTACCTACGAGCAGTACTTC. Its translation is CASFRPGQGTYEQYF.

The sample holds many counts of this clonotype. The chain employs TRBV20-1 and TRBJ1-5; D is unresolved. CDR3 size: 15 residues. Germline-derived CDR1 and CDR2 are DFQATT and SNEGSKA (reference sequence). V gave up 3 bases and J gave up 4 bases, with 16 bases separating them. The CDR3 nucleotides are TGCAGTGCTAGGAGGTTCAGGCAGTCTAATCAGCCCCAGCATTTT. As protein: CSARRFRQSNQPQHF.

This clonotype was recorded at least ten times. CDR3 in amino acids: CSVAFRGPYEQYF. CDR3 in DNA: TGCAGCGTAGCCTTTAGGGGCCCCTACGAGCAGTACTTC. This rearrangement joins TRBV29-1 to TRBJ2-7, with D possibly TRBD1 on 5 matching bases. Trimming pared 6 bases from V and 2 bases from J, leaving 14 bases between. Germline CDR1 SQVTM, CDR2 ANQGSEA. The CDR3 is made up of 13 amino acids.

The chain links TRBV20-1 to TRBJ2-7; weak D call: TRBD2 (7 bases). The length of the CDR3 is 14 residues. Trimming removed 5 bases from V and 0 bases from J, with 14 bases in between. CDR1 DFQATT and CDR2 SNEGSKA come from the germline V gene (reference sequence). The CDR3 DNA follows: TGCAGTGCTTGGGGGGGCCAGGGCTCCTACGAGCAGTACGTC. Translating gives CSAWGGQGSYEQYV.

J is TRBJ2-3 and V is TRBV20-1, with 8 bases fitting TRBD2. This CDR3 region has 16 residues. Unmatched junction bases numbered 7, after V lost 0 bases and J lost 2 bases. The germline V gene has CDR1 DFQATT and CDR2 SNEGSKA (reference sequence). CDR3 residues: CSARDLTSGFTDTQYF. The CDR3 nucleotides are TGCAGTGCTAGAGATCTTACTAGCGGATTCACAGATACGCAGTATTTT.

The table lists this clonotype with a few counts. This sequence joins TRBV7-2 and TRBJ2-3; no clear D gene. The CDR3 contains 15 residues. Trimming left V 3 bases short and J 0 bases short, with 10 bases between. Per germline, CDR1 SGHTA and CDR2 FQGNSA. CDR3 bases: TGTGCCAGCAGCTTGGCGTATACTAGCACAGATACGCAGTATTTT. This codes for CASSLAYTSTDTQYF.

This clonotype was counted many times. This rearrangement joins TRBV20-1 to TRBJ1-1; D possibly corresponds to TRBD1 (5 bases). V lost 0 bases, J lost 3 bases, and 11 bases lay in between. This CDR3 is 14 amino acids long. Germline CDR1 DFQATT, CDR2 SNEGSKA (reference sequence). CDR3 DNA sequence: TGCAGTGCTAGAGATCAGGGTCGGGACACTGAAGCTTTCTTT. Translating gives CSARDQGRDTEAFF.